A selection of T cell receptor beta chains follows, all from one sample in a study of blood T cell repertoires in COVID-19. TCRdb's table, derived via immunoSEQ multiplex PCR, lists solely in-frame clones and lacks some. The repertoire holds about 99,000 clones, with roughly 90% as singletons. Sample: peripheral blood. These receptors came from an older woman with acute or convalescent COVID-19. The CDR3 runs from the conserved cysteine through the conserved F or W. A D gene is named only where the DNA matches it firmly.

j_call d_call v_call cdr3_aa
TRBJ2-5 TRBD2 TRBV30 CAWSVGRLAGVPQETQYF
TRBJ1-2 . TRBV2 CASGARENYGYTF
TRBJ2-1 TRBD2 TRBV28 CASSFGVAGYNEQFF
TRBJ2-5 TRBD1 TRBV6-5 CASSYATQGQGTQYF
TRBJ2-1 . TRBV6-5 CASRLGSEQFF
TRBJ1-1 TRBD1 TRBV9 CASRPHAGGAGNTEAFF
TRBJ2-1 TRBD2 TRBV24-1 CATSEGAGGLNEQFF
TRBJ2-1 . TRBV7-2 CASSFRAEDYNEQFF
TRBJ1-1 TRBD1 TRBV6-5 CASRYTGGGTEAFF
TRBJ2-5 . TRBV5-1 CASRADETQYF
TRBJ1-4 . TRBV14 CASSQEVGAGEKLFF
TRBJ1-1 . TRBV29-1 CSVQLSGTEAFF
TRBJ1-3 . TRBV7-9 CASSSAGGNTIYF
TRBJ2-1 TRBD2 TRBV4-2 CASSQDTSGRNDEQFF
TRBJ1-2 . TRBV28 CASNSQDYGYTF
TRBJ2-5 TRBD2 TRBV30 CAWSPSGQETQYF
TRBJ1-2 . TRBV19 CASSPDSNYGYTF
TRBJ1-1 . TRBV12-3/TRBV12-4 CASSPREVTEAFF
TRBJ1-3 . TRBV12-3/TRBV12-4 CASDSRSGNTIYF
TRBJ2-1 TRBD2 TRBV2 CASGAGAGNEQFF
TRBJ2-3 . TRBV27 CASSPLRSGGTGADTQYF
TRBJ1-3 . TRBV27 CASSPGERNTIYF
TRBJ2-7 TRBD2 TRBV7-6 CASSNGASGSYEQYF
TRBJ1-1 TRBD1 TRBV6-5 CAGNRGPRNTEAFF
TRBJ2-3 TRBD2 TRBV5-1 CASSLDAGGTTDTQYF
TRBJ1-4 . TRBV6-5 CASSYSGTPDEKLFF
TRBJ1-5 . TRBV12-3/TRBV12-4 CASSLRGQPQHF
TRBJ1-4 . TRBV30 CAWSPGGQNEKLFF
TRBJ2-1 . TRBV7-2 CASSLGSGDEQFF
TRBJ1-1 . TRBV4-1 CASSPGQSNTEAFF
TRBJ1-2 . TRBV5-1 CASSLAAGKHGYTF
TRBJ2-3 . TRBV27 CASTSWESNTDTQYF
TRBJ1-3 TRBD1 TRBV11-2 CASSPDRVPGNTIYF
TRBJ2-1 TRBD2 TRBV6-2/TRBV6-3 CASSLAAGGPVRKYNEQFF
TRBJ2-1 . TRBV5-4 CASSPAGTPTNSEQFF
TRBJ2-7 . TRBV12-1 CASSFLRLAGLNGQYF
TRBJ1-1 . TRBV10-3 CAISESNSARVTEAFF
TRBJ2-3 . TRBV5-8 CASSPQGVRADTQYF
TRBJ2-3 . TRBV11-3 CASRAADTQYF
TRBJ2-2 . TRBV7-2 CASSQGQYTGELFF
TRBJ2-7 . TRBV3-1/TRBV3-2 CASSLRGRSNEQYF
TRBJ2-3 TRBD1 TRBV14 CASSQDRGQGRFRDTQYF
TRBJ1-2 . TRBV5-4 CASSFRGAQGGYTF
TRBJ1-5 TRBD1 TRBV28 CASSSRTGHQPQHF
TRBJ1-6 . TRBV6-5 CASRQGGANSPLHF
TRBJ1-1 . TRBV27 CASSFERRNTEAFF
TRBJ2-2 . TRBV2 CASMVQATNTGELFF
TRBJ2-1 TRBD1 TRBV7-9 CASSRNTGASYNEQFF
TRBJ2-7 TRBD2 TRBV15 CATSRGLAGGQQYF
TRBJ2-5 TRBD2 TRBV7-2 CASSLGVAGGPISETQYF
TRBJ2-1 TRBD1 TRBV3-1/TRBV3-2 CASSHSPGTGGSEQFF